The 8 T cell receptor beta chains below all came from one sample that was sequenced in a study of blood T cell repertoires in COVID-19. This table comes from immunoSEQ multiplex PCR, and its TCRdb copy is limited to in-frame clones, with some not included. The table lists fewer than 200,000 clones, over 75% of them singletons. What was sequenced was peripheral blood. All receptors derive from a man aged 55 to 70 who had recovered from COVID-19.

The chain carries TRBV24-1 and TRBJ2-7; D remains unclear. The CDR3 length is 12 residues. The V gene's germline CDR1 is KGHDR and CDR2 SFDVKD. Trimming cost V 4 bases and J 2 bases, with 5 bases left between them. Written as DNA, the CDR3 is TGTGCCACCAGTGACGAGGCCTACGAGCAGTACTTC. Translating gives CATSDEAYEQYF.

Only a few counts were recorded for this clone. In DNA, the CDR3 is TGCGCCAGCAGCCAATCTCCCGGAGGGGCTAACACTGAAGCTTTCTTT. Translating gives CASSQSPGGANTEAFF. The chain employs TRBV4-1 and TRBJ1-1; D may be TRBD1 (5 bases). This CDR3 contains 16 residues. The germline V and J ends were trimmed by 2 bases and 2 bases, with 15 bases remaining between them. Looked up from germline, CDR1 is MGHRA and CDR2 is YSYEKL.

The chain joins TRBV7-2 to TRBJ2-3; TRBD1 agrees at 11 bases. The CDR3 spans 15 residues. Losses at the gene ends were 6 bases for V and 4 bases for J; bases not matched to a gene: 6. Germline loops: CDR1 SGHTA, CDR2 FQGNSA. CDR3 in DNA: TGTGCCAGCAGAACCATGGGACAGGGGGCAGATACGCAGTATTTT. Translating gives CASRTMGQGADTQYF.

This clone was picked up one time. Here the CDR3 reads CASTYSGTVFSREGYTF. Written as DNA, the CDR3 is TGTGCCAGTACCTACTCCGGGACAGTTTTTTCCCGGGAGGGCTACACCTTC. This chain connects TRBV19 to TRBJ1-2; 7 nucleotides line up with TRBD1. CDR3 length: 17 residues. V was clipped by 7 bases and J by 8 bases; unmatched bases: 22. Germline V CDR1 and CDR2: LNHDA, SQIVND (reference sequence).

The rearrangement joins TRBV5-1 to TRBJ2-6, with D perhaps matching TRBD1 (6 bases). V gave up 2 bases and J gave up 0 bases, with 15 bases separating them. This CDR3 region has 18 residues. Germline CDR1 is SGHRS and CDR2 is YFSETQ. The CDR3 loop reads CASSFRDTKLSGANVLTF. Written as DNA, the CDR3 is TGCGCCAGCAGCTTCCGGGACACCAAACTCTCTGGGGCCAACGTCCTGACTTTC.

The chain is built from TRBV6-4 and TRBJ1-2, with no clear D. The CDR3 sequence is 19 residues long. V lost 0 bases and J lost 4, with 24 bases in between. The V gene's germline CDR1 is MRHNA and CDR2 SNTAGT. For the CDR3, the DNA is TGTGCCAGCAGTGACTCGAAGCATTGGATTTCCGGGATCACCTATGGCTACACCTTC. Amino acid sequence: CASSDSKHWISGITYGYTF.

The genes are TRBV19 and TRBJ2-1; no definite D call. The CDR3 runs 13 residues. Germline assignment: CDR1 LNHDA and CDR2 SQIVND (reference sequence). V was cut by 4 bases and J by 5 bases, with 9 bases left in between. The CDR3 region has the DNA TGTGCCAGTAGTAGACCCCGGGACAATGAGCAGTTCTTC. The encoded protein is CASSRPRDNEQFF.

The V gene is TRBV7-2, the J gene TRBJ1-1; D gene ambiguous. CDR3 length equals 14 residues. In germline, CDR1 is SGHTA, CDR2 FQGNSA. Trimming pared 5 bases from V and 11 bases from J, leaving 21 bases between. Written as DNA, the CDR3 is TGTGCCAGCAGCCCCGGCGGCATGTCCGGAAGGGCTTTCTTT. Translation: CASSPGGMSGRAFF.